This is a list of T cell receptor beta chains from one sample in a study of T cell responses to AZD1222 COVID-19 vaccine. Method: immunoSEQ multiplex PCR; TCRdb's copy keeps in-frame clones and lacks some. In the table there are approximately 89,000 clones, 85% to 90% of which are singletons. Specimen: peripheral blood, collected 28 days after the second AZD1222 dose. These receptors were obtained from an adult who received the AZD1222 COVID-19 vaccine. Each CDR3 is given without its conserved first and last residue. The order of the fields is clone size, V gene, J gene, CDR3 protein. Expanded clones are given a class, and other clones once, few, many or no size at all.

NA	TRBV29-1	TRBJ2-5	SVAIPLTVRETQY
NA	TRBV6-2/TRBV6-3	TRBJ2-2	ASSPPGLPFAGELF
NA	TRBV28	TRBJ1-1	ASRAPSRLNTEAF
NA	TRBV9	TRBJ2-7	ASSVGGLAGAYEQY
NA	TRBV29-1	TRBJ2-7	SVGTGPYEQY
NA	TRBV12-3/TRBV12-4	TRBJ2-7	ASSYGYEQY
NA	TRBV20-1	TRBJ2-7	RGSGGLEQY
NA	TRBV28	TRBJ2-2	ASRPWGATGELF
NA	TRBV6-5	TRBJ2-3	ASSYIGQADTQY
NA	TRBV6-5	TRBJ2-3	AGGRGGETDTQY
NA	TRBV7-2	TRBJ1-2	ASSLAHGANYGYT
NA	TRBV6-5	TRBJ2-7	ASSYSTPVYEQY
NA	TRBV19	TRBJ1-2	ASSMDGRHYGYT
NA	TRBV7-2	TRBJ2-3	ASSLIAGGTDTQY
NA	TRBV24-1	TRBJ2-3	ATSSTEGRLDTQY
NA	TRBV7-9	TRBJ1-2	ASSLPTDSYGYT
NA	TRBV3-1/TRBV3-2	TRBJ2-5	AITDRGREETQY
once	TRBV7-3	TRBJ2-5	ASSLRDRETQY
NA	TRBV15	TRBJ2-1	ATSRDRGNEQF
NA	TRBV6-5	TRBJ1-1	ASSYSQGTEAF
NA	TRBV27	TRBJ2-5	ASSLSGVAGRTETQY
NA	TRBV21-1	TRBJ2-7	ASSKAGLADSYEQY
once	TRBV6-2/TRBV6-3	TRBJ1-1	ASSQTGRGEAF